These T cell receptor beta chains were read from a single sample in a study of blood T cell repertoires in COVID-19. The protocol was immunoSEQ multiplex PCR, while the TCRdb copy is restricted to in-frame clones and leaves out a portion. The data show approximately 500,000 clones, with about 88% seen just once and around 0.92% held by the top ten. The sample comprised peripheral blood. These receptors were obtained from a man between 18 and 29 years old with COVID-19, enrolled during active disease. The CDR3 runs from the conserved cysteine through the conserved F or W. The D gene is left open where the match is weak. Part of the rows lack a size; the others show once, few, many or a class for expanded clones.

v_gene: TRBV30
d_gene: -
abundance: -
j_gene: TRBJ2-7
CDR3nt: TGTGCCTGGAGTCAGGGGAGTACGTACGAGCAGTACTTC
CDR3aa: CAWSQGSTYEQYF

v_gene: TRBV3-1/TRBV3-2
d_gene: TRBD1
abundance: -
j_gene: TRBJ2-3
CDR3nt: TGTGCCAGCAGCCAACTTACCGGGACAGGGGACGATACGCAGTATTTT
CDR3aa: CASSQLTGTGDDTQYF

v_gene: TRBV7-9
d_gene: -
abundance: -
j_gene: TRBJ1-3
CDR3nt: TGTGCCAGCAGCTCCTCCCTGAGGGGACATTCTGGAAACACCATATATTTT
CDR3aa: CASSSSLRGHSGNTIYF

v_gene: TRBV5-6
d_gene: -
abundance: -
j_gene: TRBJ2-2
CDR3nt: TGTGCCAGCAGCTTACTCCTCGGGGAGCTGTTTTTT
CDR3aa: CASSLLLGELFF

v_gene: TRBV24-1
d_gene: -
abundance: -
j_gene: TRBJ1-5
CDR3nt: TGTGCCACCAGTGCGAGGGGCAATCAGCCCCAGCATTTT
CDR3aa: CATSARGNQPQHF

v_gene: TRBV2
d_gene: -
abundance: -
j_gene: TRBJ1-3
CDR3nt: TGTGCCAGCAGTTCACGACAGGCTGGAAACACCATATATTTT
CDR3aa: CASSSRQAGNTIYF

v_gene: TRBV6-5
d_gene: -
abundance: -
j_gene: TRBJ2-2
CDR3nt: TGTGCCAGCAGTCGGGGTTGGGAGCTGTTTTTT
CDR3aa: CASSRGWELFF

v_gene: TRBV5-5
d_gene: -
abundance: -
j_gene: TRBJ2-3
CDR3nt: TGTGCCAGTGAGGGAGGAGCTGCTAGCACAGATACGCAGTATTTT
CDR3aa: CASEGGAASTDTQYF

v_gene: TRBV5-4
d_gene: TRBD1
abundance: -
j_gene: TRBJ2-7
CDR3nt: TGTGCCAGCAGCTTGGGGGGACAGGGGGCCCACGAGCAGTACTTC
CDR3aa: CASSLGGQGAHEQYF

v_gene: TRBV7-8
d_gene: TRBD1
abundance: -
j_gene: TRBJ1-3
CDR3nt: TGTGCCAGCAGCTGGGACAGGGGGCTCGGAAACACCATATATTTT
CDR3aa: CASSWDRGLGNTIYF

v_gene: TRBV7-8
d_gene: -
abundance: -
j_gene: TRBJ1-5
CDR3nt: TGTGCCAGCAGCTTAGCGGGGCAGGGTCAATTCCAGCCCCAGCATTTT
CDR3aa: CASSLAGQGQFQPQHF

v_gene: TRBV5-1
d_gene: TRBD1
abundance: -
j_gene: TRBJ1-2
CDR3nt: TGCGCCAGCAGCCTGGGACAGGGGGACCTATTTTATGGCTACACCTTC
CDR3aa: CASSLGQGDLFYGYTF

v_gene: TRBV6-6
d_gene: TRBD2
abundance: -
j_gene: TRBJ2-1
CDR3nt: TGTGCCAGCACTACGGGAGGGATTTACAATGAGCAGTTCTTC
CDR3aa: CASTTGGIYNEQFF

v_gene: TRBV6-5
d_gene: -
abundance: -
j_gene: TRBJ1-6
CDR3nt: TGTGCCAGCAGTTACGAGACAGGCCGGAATTCACCCCTCCACTTT
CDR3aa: CASSYETGRNSPLHF

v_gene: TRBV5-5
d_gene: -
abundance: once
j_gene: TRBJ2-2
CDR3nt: TGTGCCAGCAGCCGCGGGAACGTAGGCACCGGGGAGCTGTTTTTT
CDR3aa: CASSRGNVGTGELFF

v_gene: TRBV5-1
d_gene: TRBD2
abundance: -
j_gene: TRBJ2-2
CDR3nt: TGCGCCAGCAGCTTGAGTAGCGGGGGGGCCGTCACCGGGGAGCTGTTTTTT
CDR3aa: CASSLSSGGAVTGELFF